These T cell receptor beta chains were read from a single sample in a study of blood T cell repertoires in COVID-19. Generated by immunoSEQ multiplex PCR, the TCRdb table keeps only in-frame clones and is missing some. The sample shows approximately 210,000 clones, 92% of them seen only once. What was sequenced was peripheral blood. These receptors originate from a man aged 25-45 years with acute or convalescent COVID-19. Each CDR3 is given with its conserved first and last residue. Fields, in order: J gene, clone size, D gene, V gene, CDR3 protein, CDR3 DNA. D genes are given only for firm matches. Clone size is not always given. Where it is, it says once, few, many or a class for expanded clones.

TRBJ1-2 . . TRBV5-1 CASSLLVNDYGYTF TGCGCCAGCAGCTTGTTAGTAAATGACTATGGCTACACCTTC
TRBJ2-1 once TRBD1 TRBV14 CASSLIGQGRDEQFF TGTGCCAGCAGCCTAATCGGACAGGGTCGGGATGAGCAGTTCTTC
TRBJ2-1 few . TRBV11-3 CASSLGQPADEQFF TGTGCCAGCAGCTTAGGCCAACCGGCGGATGAGCAGTTCTTC
TRBJ2-3 . . TRBV5-1 CASSLQISNTDTQYF TGCGCCAGCAGCTTACAGATTTCTAACACAGATACGCAGTATTTT
TRBJ2-5 . TRBD2 TRBV6-1 CASSEFVAGTYQETQYF TGTGCCAGCAGTGAATTCGTAGCGGGGACCTACCAAGAGACCCAGTACTTC
TRBJ1-1 . TRBD1 TRBV7-9 CASSLEGQRSEAFF TGTGCCAGCAGCTTAGAGGGACAGAGAAGTGAAGCTTTCTTT
TRBJ2-5 . . TRBV9 CASSVGEVLETQYF TGTGCCAGCAGCGTAGGGGAGGTCTTGGAGACCCAGTACTTC
TRBJ2-1 . . TRBV9 CASSVALGEQFF TGTGCCAGCAGCGTAGCTCTCGGTGAGCAGTTCTTC
TRBJ2-5 . . TRBV28 CASSGTPEVETQYF TGTGCCAGCTCCGGGACTCCGGAGGTGGAGACCCAGTACTTC
TRBJ2-7 . TRBD2 TRBV9 CASSVEGGPDYEQYF TGTGCCAGCAGCGTAGAGGGAGGGCCCGACTACGAGCAGTACTTC
TRBJ1-1 . . TRBV13 CASSSITRHTVNTEAFF TGTGCCAGCAGCTCAATAACTCGTCACACAGTGAACACTGAAGCTTTCTTT
TRBJ2-1 . . TRBV9 CASSPWASSYNEQFF TGTGCCAGCAGCCCGTGGGCCAGCTCCTACAATGAGCAGTTCTTC
TRBJ1-1 . TRBD1 TRBV28 CASSPKTGKNTEAFF TGTGCCAGCAGTCCGAAGACAGGGAAGAACACTGAAGCTTTCTTT
TRBJ1-6 . . TRBV9 CASSVALVAVRSYNSPLHF TGTGCCAGCAGCGTAGCTTTGGTGGCAGTCAGATCCTATAATTCACCCCTCCACTTT
TRBJ1-6 . . TRBV3-1/TRBV3-2 CASSQEGTTYNSPLHF TGTGCCAGCAGCCAAGAAGGGACAACCTATAATTCACCCCTCCACTTT
TRBJ2-1 . . TRBV5-1 CASSPPFKGPIYNEQFF TGCGCCAGCAGCCCCCCGTTTAAGGGGCCCATCTACAATGAGCAGTTCTTC
TRBJ2-4 . TRBD2 TRBV30 CAWSVLSTSGSFGIQYF TGTGCCTGGAGTGTACTATCGACTAGCGGGAGTTTCGGCATTCAGTACTTC
TRBJ2-2 . TRBD2 TRBV11-2 CASSLLPILAGAVGELFF TGTGCCAGCAGCTTACTCCCAATACTAGCGGGGGCGGTCGGGGAGCTGTTTTTT
TRBJ1-6 . . TRBV7-6 CASSLAPPTRRRFNSPLHF TGTGCCAGCAGCTTAGCTCCCCCGACACGGAGGCGATTTAATTCACCCCTCCACTTT
TRBJ2-3 . TRBD2 TRBV9 CASSGFSGITDTQYF TGTGCCAGCAGCGGATTTAGCGGGATCACAGATACGCAGTATTTT
TRBJ2-1 . TRBD2 TRBV2 CARGTSEGSYNEQFF TGTGCCAGAGGGACTAGCGAAGGCTCCTACAATGAGCAGTTCTTC
TRBJ2-1 . TRBD1 TRBV5-6 CASSGTVNNEQFF TGTGCCAGCAGCGGGACAGTAAACAATGAGCAGTTCTTC
TRBJ2-3 . TRBD2 TRBV4-2 CASSQGDWGLVSTDTQYF TGTGCCAGCAGCCAAGGAGATTGGGGACTAGTATCGACAGATACGCAGTATTTT
TRBJ2-7 . . TRBV27 CASRLHDSAYEQYF TGTGCCAGCCGATTACATGACAGCGCCTACGAGCAGTACTTC
TRBJ2-1 . TRBD2 TRBV27 CASGGTSGRSNEQFF TGTGCCAGCGGGGGGACTAGCGGGAGATCCAATGAGCAGTTCTTC
TRBJ1-6 . . TRBV4-1 CASSQGQDRYLHF TGCGCCAGCAGCCAAGGCCAGGATCGGTATCTCCACTTT
TRBJ1-4 once TRBD1 TRBV5-1 CASSPGTVATNEKLFF TGCGCCAGCAGCCCCGGGACAGTTGCAACTAATGAAAAACTGTTTTTT
TRBJ1-5 . TRBD1 TRBV6-1 CASSGTGTGGYSGSQPQHF TGTGCCAGCAGTGGAACCGGGACAGGGGGCTATAGCGGGAGTCAGCCCCAGCATTTT
TRBJ1-1 . . TRBV11-1 CASSSLDTLNTEAFF TGTGCCAGCAGCTCCCTTGACACTTTAAACACTGAAGCTTTCTTT
TRBJ1-5 many . TRBV28 CASSSSAGGGTNQPQHF TGTGCCAGCAGTTCCTCAGCCGGCGGGGGGACGAATCAGCCCCAGCATTTT
TRBJ2-7 . TRBD1 TRBV6-5 CASRGDRVEQYF TGTGCCAGCAGGGGAGACAGGGTCGAGCAGTACTTC
TRBJ1-2 once TRBD1 TRBV27 CASSKQGIVNYGYTF TGTGCCAGCAGTAAACAGGGGATTGTAAACTATGGCTACACCTTC
TRBJ2-6 once TRBD2 TRBV12-5 CASGSGTFPNVLTF TGTGCTAGTGGTAGCGGGACGTTTCCCAACGTCCTGACTTTC
TRBJ2-5 . . TRBV6-5 CASGSFGETQYF TGTGCCAGCGGGAGTTTTGGAGAGACCCAGTACTTC
TRBJ2-1 . . TRBV20-1 CSAVTSNEQFF TGCAGTGCTGTTACTAGCAATGAGCAGTTCTTC
TRBJ1-2 . . TRBV18 CASSPGLADYGYTF TGTGCCAGCTCACCGGGGCTAGCGGACTATGGCTACACCTTC
TRBJ2-5 once TRBD1 TRBV9 CASSLRDRGTETQYF TGTGCCAGCAGCCTCCGGGACAGGGGGACGGAGACCCAGTACTTC
TRBJ1-4 . TRBD1 TRBV18 CASSPGTGAEKLFF TGTGCCAGCTCACCAGGGACAGGGGCGGAAAAACTGTTTTTT
TRBJ1-6 . TRBD1 TRBV25-1 CASSTGTGSGSPLHF TGTGCCAGCAGTACCGGGACAGGGTCCGGTTCACCCCTCCACTTT
TRBJ2-3 . . TRBV4-1 CASSQATPGTQYF TGCGCCAGCAGCCAAGCCACTCCAGGTACGCAGTATTTT